The rows below give T cell receptor beta chains drawn from one sample of a study of a mutant IDH1 vaccine in newly diagnosed glioma. Assay: immunoSEQ multiplex PCR; the TCRdb copy retains only in-frame clones and omits some. The sample contains around 53,000 clones, roughly nine tenths of which appear only once. These receptors' antigens are unknown. The sequencing used PBMCs, collected from a glioma patient whose treatment included an IDH1 peptide vaccine. Source of these receptors: a man aged 45-65 years with glioma. The CDR3 runs from the conserved cysteine through the conserved F or W. The D gene is left open where the match is weak. Not all rows give a size; the values are once, few, many and, for expanded clones, a class.

V gene	J gene	D gene	clone size	CDR3 DNA	CDR3 protein
TRBV5-4	TRBJ2-7	TRBD2	-	TGTGCCAGCAGTCCCACGGGGGGGGGAGAGCAGTACTTC	CASSPTGGGEQYF
TRBV13	TRBJ2-7	TRBD1	-	TGTGCCAGCAGCTTAGGAACAGGGGGCCCGTACGAGCAGTACTTC	CASSLGTGGPYEQYF
TRBV18	TRBJ2-2	TRBD1	-	TGTGCCAGCTCACGGACAGGGGGCACCGGGGAGCTGTTTTTT	CASSRTGGTGELFF
TRBV6-1	TRBJ2-5	TRBD2	-	TGTGCCAGCACCGGGACTAGCGACCCAGGGACCCAGTACTTC	CASTGTSDPGTQYF
TRBV5-6	TRBJ1-2	-	-	TGTGCCAGCAGCGACGACTCCGGGGTACGAAACTATGGCTACACCTTC	CASSDDSGVRNYGYTF
TRBV5-6	TRBJ2-7	-	-	TGTGCCAGCAGCTTCCAGGCCAACTCCTACGAGCAGTACTTC	CASSFQANSYEQYF
TRBV4-3	TRBJ2-3	TRBD2	-	TGCGCCAGCAGCCACGGTAGCGGGGCTCTTGTGGGCACAGATACGCAGTATTTT	CASSHGSGALVGTDTQYF
TRBV4-2	TRBJ1-5	TRBD1	-	TGTGCCAGCAGCCAAGTGGACAGGGGAAATCAGCCCCAGCATTTT	CASSQVDRGNQPQHF
TRBV15	TRBJ1-5	-	-	TGTGCCACCGCGACTTATAGCAATCAGCCCCAGCATTTT	CATATYSNQPQHF
TRBV19	TRBJ1-5	-	-	TGTGCCAGTAGTATAGTTAGGGGTAATCAGCCCCAGCATTTT	CASSIVRGNQPQHF
TRBV4-1	TRBJ2-1	TRBD1	-	TGCGCCAGCAGCCAAGGACAGGGGGCCAATGAGCAGTTCTTC	CASSQGQGANEQFF
TRBV5-1	TRBJ1-2	-	-	TGCGCCAGCAGTGACAGCGTCTATGGCTACACCTTC	CASSDSVYGYTF
TRBV7-9	TRBJ1-2	-	-	TGTGCCAGCAGCTTAGATGGGGTTGGGATCCCCCCTTATGGCTACACCTTC	CASSLDGVGIPPYGYTF
TRBV5-4	TRBJ1-1	-	-	TGTGCCAGCAGCTTCGATCGGGGGACTGAAGCTTTCTTT	CASSFDRGTEAFF
TRBV6-5	TRBJ1-2	-	-	TGTGCCAGCAGTTCCCCCCCAGCTAACTATGGCTACACCTTC	CASSSPPANYGYTF
TRBV14	TRBJ2-5	TRBD2	-	TGTGCCAGCAGCCACTTGGGACTAGCGGGGGACCTTAAAGAGACCCAGTACTTC	CASSHLGLAGDLKETQYF
TRBV28	TRBJ2-5	TRBD1	-	TGTGCCAGCAGTACGGACAGGGCGCCGGGGGAGACCCAGTACTTC	CASSTDRAPGETQYF
TRBV11-2	TRBJ2-7	-	-	TGTGCCAGCAGCCCGCAAGGGGGTGGCGGGGTGGCCTACGAGCAGTACTTC	CASSPQGGGGVAYEQYF
TRBV19	TRBJ1-2	TRBD1	-	TGTGCCAGTAGTCCTCAGGGACAGGGTAACTATGGCTACACCTTC	CASSPQGQGNYGYTF
TRBV28	TRBJ2-6	-	once	TGTGCCAGCAGGCCCCGGACAGGGTCGGTTCGGCGGGAGGGCCCTGGGGCCAACGTCCTGACTTTC	CASRPRTGSVRREGPGANVLTF
TRBV19	TRBJ2-5	-	-	TGTGCCAGTAGCCGGGACGGTGGTGTGGAGACCCAGTACTTC	CASSRDGGVETQYF
TRBV27	TRBJ1-6	-	-	TGTGCCAGCAGTTTGGACCCCCGAGGGACTTCACCCCTCCACTTT	CASSLDPRGTSPLHF
TRBV7-9	TRBJ1-1	TRBD1	-	TGTGCCAGCAGCTTGCGGACAGGGGACACTGAAGCTTTCTTT	CASSLRTGDTEAFF
TRBV19	TRBJ2-7	TRBD2	-	TGTGCCAGTAGTATGAGGACTAGCGGGACTTACGAGCAGTACTTC	CASSMRTSGTYEQYF
TRBV27	TRBJ1-1	-	-	TGTGCCAGCAGTTTATCAGGGTCCACTGAAGCTTTCTTT	CASSLSGSTEAFF
TRBV6-5	TRBJ2-2	TRBD2	-	TGTGCCAGCAGGAGTAGCGGGGTGGCCGGGGAGCTGTTTTTT	CASRSSGVAGELFF
TRBV7-9	TRBJ1-2	-	-	TGTGCCAGCAGCTTAGGGGACCTGGGCTATGGCTACACCTTC	CASSLGDLGYGYTF
TRBV10-1	TRBJ2-7	-	-	TGCGCCAGCAGTGACCCTGGGTCGGGACTCTCCTACGAGCAGTACTTC	CASSDPGSGLSYEQYF
TRBV29-1	TRBJ2-6	-	-	TGCAGCGTTTTTCTAGCCTCTGGGGCCAACGTCCTGACTTTC	CSVFLASGANVLTF
TRBV13	TRBJ1-2	-	-	TGTGCCAGCAGCATCGGGACACTATATGGCTACACCTTC	CASSIGTLYGYTF
TRBV30	TRBJ2-7	TRBD2	-	TGTGCCTGGAGTGTACGAACTAGCGGAGGCAAAACGGCCTACGAGCAGTACTTC	CAWSVRTSGGKTAYEQYF
TRBV7-9	TRBJ1-1	-	-	TGTGCCAGCAGCCTCCCCATCGTTTTTATGAACACTGAAGCTTTCTTT	CASSLPIVFMNTEAFF
TRBV30	TRBJ2-1	-	-	TGTGCCTGGAGTAGCGGTTTTGTCAATGAGCAGTTCTTC	CAWSSGFVNEQFF
TRBV28	TRBJ2-1	-	-	TGTGCCAGCTTCCGCAGGGTACCCAATGAGCAGTTCTTC	CASFRRVPNEQFF
TRBV2	TRBJ2-7	TRBD1	few	TGTGCCAGCAGGGGACAGAGCTACGAGCAGTACTTC	CASRGQSYEQYF
TRBV6-5	TRBJ1-3	-	-	TGTGCCAGCAGAAGGAGCTCTGGAAACACCATATATTTT	CASRRSSGNTIYF
TRBV7-2	TRBJ2-2	-	-	TGTGCCAGCAGCTTACGGCAGGGGACCGGGGAGCTGTTTTTT	CASSLRQGTGELFF
TRBV4-1	TRBJ2-1	TRBD2	-	TGCGCCAGCAGCCTGGGACTAGCCGACAATGAGCAGTTCTTC	CASSLGLADNEQFF
TRBV5-1	TRBJ1-3	-	-	TGCGCCAGCAGCTTGGAGGGTCCTGGAAACACCATATATTTT	CASSLEGPGNTIYF
TRBV14	TRBJ2-1	-	-	TGTGCCAGCAGCCAAGCGGTTAACACTGAGCAGTTCTTC	CASSQAVNTEQFF
TRBV27	TRBJ2-7	-	-	TGTGCCAGCAGTTTGGCCAGGGGAAACTACGAGCAGTACTTC	CASSLARGNYEQYF
TRBV4-1	TRBJ1-5	TRBD1	-	TGCGCCAGCAGCCAACCCGCAGGGGGTAGCAATCAGCCCCAGCATTTT	CASSQPAGGSNQPQHF
TRBV6-5	TRBJ2-7	TRBD1	-	TGTGCCAGCAGTTACTCGAGCCGGACAGGGATGGGCGAGCAGTACTTC	CASSYSSRTGMGEQYF
TRBV19	TRBJ2-1	TRBD2	-	TGTGCCAGTAGTACCCCAACTAGCGGTAATGAGCAGTTCTTC	CASSTPTSGNEQFF
TRBV4-1	TRBJ2-7	-	-	TGCGCCAGCAGCCAATTGGACGAGCAGTACTTC	CASSQLDEQYF
TRBV28	TRBJ2-7	-	-	TGTGCCAGCAGCCATACCTACGAGCAGTACTTC	CASSHTYEQYF
TRBV9	TRBJ1-2	TRBD1	-	TGTGCCAGCAGCGTAGGGGGAGGGGCAGGGGGTTTCGGCTACACCTTC	CASSVGGGAGGFGYTF
TRBV19	TRBJ1-2	-	-	TGTGCCAGTAGTATAGCAGGGGCTGATGGCTACACCTTC	CASSIAGADGYTF
TRBV5-4	TRBJ2-7	TRBD1	-	TGTGCCAGCAGCCCGGACAGGGGCGATCGGGAGCAGTACTTC	CASSPDRGDREQYF
TRBV5-1	TRBJ2-7	-	-	TGCGCCAGCAGCTTAGCGCCGGGACGGACCTACGAGCAGTACTTC	CASSLAPGRTYEQYF
TRBV29-1	TRBJ1-4	TRBD1	-	TGCAGCGCTGGGACAGGGAGGGAAAAACTGTTTTTT	CSAGTGREKLFF
TRBV6-4	TRBJ2-1	TRBD2	few	TGTGCCAGCAGTGACTCAGCGGGAGGGCACAATGAGCAGTTCTTC	CASSDSAGGHNEQFF
TRBV6-5	TRBJ2-1	-	-	TGTGCCAGCAGTTACACAGGGTTTGATGAGCAGTTCTTC	CASSYTGFDEQFF